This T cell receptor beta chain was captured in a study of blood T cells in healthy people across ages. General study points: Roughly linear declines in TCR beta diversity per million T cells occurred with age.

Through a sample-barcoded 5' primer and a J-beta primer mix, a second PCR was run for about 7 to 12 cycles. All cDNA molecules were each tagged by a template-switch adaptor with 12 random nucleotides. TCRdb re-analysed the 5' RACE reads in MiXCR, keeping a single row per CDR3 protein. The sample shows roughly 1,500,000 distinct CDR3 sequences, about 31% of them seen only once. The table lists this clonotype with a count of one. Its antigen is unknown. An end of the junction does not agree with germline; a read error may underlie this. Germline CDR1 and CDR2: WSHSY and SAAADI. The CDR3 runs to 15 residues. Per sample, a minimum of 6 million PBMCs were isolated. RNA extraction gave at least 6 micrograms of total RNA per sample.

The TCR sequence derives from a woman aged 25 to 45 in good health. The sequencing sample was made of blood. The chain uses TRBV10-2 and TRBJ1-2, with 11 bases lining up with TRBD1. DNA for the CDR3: TGCGCCAGCAGTGTCCGGACAGGGGGCGAATATGGTTACACCTTC. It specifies CASSVRTGGEYGYTF.